A single sample is the source of the 22 T cell receptor beta chains below, sequenced in a study of blood T cell repertoires in COVID-19. Sequenced by immunoSEQ multiplex PCR; TCRdb stores in-frame clones only, minus some. The table includes roughly 140,000 clones, 80% to 90% detected once. Sequenced input: peripheral blood. Receptors originate from a man aged 70-80 years with acute or convalescent COVID-19.

The chain couples TRBV6-2 or TRBV6-3 to TRBJ2-2; D possibly corresponds to TRBD2 (7 bases). This CDR3 has 17 residues. CDR1 is MNHEY, CDR2 SVGEGT, per germline. V dropped 2 bases and J dropped 7 bases, with 20 bases sitting between them. The CDR3 coding sequence is TGTGCCAGCAGTTACCAACGGAGGGGGGGCGCTGGCGGGGAGCTGTTTTTT. It encodes CASSYQRRGGAGGELFF.

The chain joins TRBV5-6 to TRBJ1-6, with 8 bases identical to TRBD1. V lost 3 bases and J lost 1; bases outside the gene matches: 3. CDR1 SGHDT and CDR2 YYEEEE come from the germline V gene. The CDR3 length is 16 residues. The CDR3 reads CASSSDRGSYNSPLHF. For the CDR3, the DNA is TGTGCCAGCAGCTCCGACAGGGGATCCTATAATTCACCCCTCCACTTT.

This chain connects TRBV24-1 to TRBJ2-5, with 8 bases fitting TRBD1. From germline, CDR1 is KGHDR and CDR2 SFDVKD. CDR3 length: 14 residues. V lost 3 bases and J lost 5; bases outside the gene matches: 4. The DNA of the CDR3 is TGTGCCACCAGTGATCCGGACAGGGTTGAGACCCAGTACTTC. It yields the protein CATSDPDRVETQYF.

The chain has TRBV2 and TRBJ2-7, with 8 bases that match TRBD2. The V gene end was trimmed by 6 bases and the J gene end by 0 bases; junction bases not matched to a gene: 4. Germline V gene lookup returns CDR1 SNHLY and CDR2 FYNNEI. CDR3 length equals 14 residues. The CDR3 DNA follows: TGTGCCAGCAGGGGACTAGTCGGCTCCTACGAGCAGTACTTC. Translated, it gives CASRGLVGSYEQYF.

V is TRBV28 and J is TRBJ1-1; 9 bases are shared with TRBD1. In germline, CDR1 is MDHEN, CDR2 SYDVKM. CDR3 length equals 15 residues. Losses at the gene ends were 6 bases for V and 5 bases for J; bases not matched to a gene: 10. The CDR3, as DNA: TGTGCCAGCAGATCTAGGCGGACAGGGGTAACTGAAGCTTTCTTT. Translated: CASRSRRTGVTEAFF. The whole variable domain, filled in from reference TRBV28 and TRBJ1-1, reads DVKVTQSSRYLVKRTGEKVFLECVQDMDHENMFWYRQDPGLGLRLIYFSYDVKMKEKGDIPEGYSVSREKKERFSLILESASTNQTSMYLCASRSRRTGVTEAFFGQGTRLTVV.

This clone was counted a few times. The chain combines TRBV6-2 or TRBV6-3 with TRBJ2-7; 8 bases align to TRBD1. The CDR3 is 15 residues long. CDR1 MNHEY and CDR2 SVGEGT come from the germline V gene. The ends lost 2 bases at V and 5 bases at J; junction bases unmatched: 8. CDR3 DNA sequence: TGTGCCAGCAGTTACGGCGACAGGGGTGGCGACGAGCAGTACTTC. Residues: CASSYGDRGGDEQYF.

The V call is TRBV19, the J call TRBJ2-7, with a tentative D call TRBD1 (6 bases). The CDR3 has 12 amino acids. The germline V gene has CDR1 LNHDA and CDR2 SQIVND (reference sequence). The V end lost 5 bases, the J end lost 4 bases, and 9 bases lay between the germline ends. This CDR3 reads CASSARGYEQYF. CDR3 in DNA: TGTGCCAGTAGTGCTAGGGGGTACGAGCAGTACTTC.

This clone showed up just a few times. The V call is TRBV7-2, the J call TRBJ2-5; 10 nucleotides line up with TRBD2. Germline CDR1 and CDR2: SGHTA and FQGNSA. The CDR3 spans 16 residues. J gave up 4 bases and V 2 bases, and 7 bases lay outside the gene matches. The CDR3, as DNA: TGTGCCAGCAGCTTACGTCTAGCGGGAGTAGGAGAGACCCAGTACTTC. It specifies CASSLRLAGVGETQYF.

This clone was picked up a small number of times. V gene TRBV18 combines with J gene TRBJ2-3; perhaps TRBD2 as D (5 bases). Trimming removed 4 bases at V and 5 bases at J, with 13 bases between. The germline V gene encodes CDR1 KGHSH and CDR2 LQKENI. The CDR3 spans 14 residues. The CDR3, as DNA: TGTGCCAGCTCACAACCAGCGGAAGGAGATACGCAGTATTTT. Protein product: CASSQPAEGDTQYF.

The chain combines TRBV7-9 with TRBJ1-4; no clear D gene. The CDR3 runs to 12 residues. Per the germline V gene, CDR1 is SEHNR and CDR2 is FQNEAQ (reference sequence). With 3 bases removed from V and 6 bases from J, the gap between germline ends came to 5 bases. CDR3 region: CASSLDYEKLFF. The CDR3 region has the DNA TGTGCCAGCAGCTTGGACTATGAAAAACTGTTTTTT.

This chain uses TRBV15 with TRBJ2-6; no clear D. The germline V gene encodes CDR1 LNHNV and CDR2 YYDKDF (reference sequence). This CDR3 comprises 15 residues. With 0 bases removed from V and 0 bases from J, the gap between germline ends came to 3 bases. CDR3 DNA sequence: TGTGCCACCAGCAGAGACTACTCTGGGGCCAACGTCCTGACTTTC. This codes for CATSRDYSGANVLTF.

This clone has only a few counts. This chain uses TRBV28 with TRBJ1-5; 7 bases are a match to TRBD1. This CDR3 is 16 amino acids long. Germline CDR1 and CDR2: MDHEN and SYDVKM. Unmatched junction bases numbered 8, after V lost 6 bases and J lost 0 bases. The CDR3 spells CASSSRTGYSNQPQHF. CDR3 coding DNA: TGTGCCAGCAGCTCCCGGACAGGATATAGCAATCAGCCCCAGCATTTT.

This clone showed up just once. This rearrangement joins TRBV6-2 or TRBV6-3 to TRBJ2-1; 10 bases map to TRBD1. The CDR3 totals 16 residues. V lost 6 bases and J lost 4; bases outside the gene matches: 9. CDR1 and CDR2 from the germline V gene are MNHEY and SVGEGT. DNA for the CDR3: TGTGCCAGCAGCAGTCTCCGGGACAGGGGTTACAATGAGCAGTTCTTC. Translating gives CASSSLRDRGYNEQFF.

This clone was detected only a few times. The chain uses TRBV27 and TRBJ1-1; 7 nucleotides align to TRBD1. This CDR3 spans 15 amino acids. V was clipped by 2 bases and J by 2 bases; unmatched bases: 5. Germline V gene lookup returns CDR1 MNHEY and CDR2 SMNVEV (reference sequence). CDR3 region: CASSLRQGVNTEAFF. In nucleotides, the CDR3 is TGTGCCAGCAGTTTACGGCAGGGGGTAAACACTGAAGCTTTCTTT.

CDR3 amino acids: CASSTHPTGSSDGYTF. DNA of the CDR3: TGTGCCAGTAGTACTCATCCGACAGGGAGTTCCGATGGCTACACCTTC. The rearrangement links TRBV19 to TRBJ1-2, with 7 bases matching TRBD1. Germline V gene sequence: CDR1 LNHDA, CDR2 SQIVND (reference sequence). With 4 bases clipped from V and 6 bases from J, the junction kept 14 bases outside the gene matches. CDR3 length equals 16 residues.

V and J are TRBV27 and TRBJ2-7, with a weak D call TRBD2 (6 bases). Germline CDR1 MNHEY, CDR2 SMNVEV (reference sequence). V was trimmed by 3 bases and J by 0 bases, leaving 12 bases between them. The CDR3 is 15 residues long. CDR3 DNA sequence: TGTGCCAGCAGTTTCGGAGGGGCAAGCTCCTACGAGCAGTACTTC. Translating gives CASSFGGASSYEQYF.

This clone occurred a few times. The V gene is TRBV4-2, the J gene TRBJ2-7; tentative D call: TRBD2 (6 bases). Trimming stripped 2 bases from V and 0 bases from J, with 14 bases between. Germline CDR1 is LGHNA and CDR2 is YNFKEQ. The CDR3 contains 16 residues. CDR3 sequence reads: CASSQNAGGASYEQYF. Here the CDR3 DNA reads TGTGCCAGCAGCCAAAATGCTGGAGGGGCCTCCTACGAGCAGTACTTC.

This CDR3 reads CASSWGQGHQETQYF. CDR3 DNA sequence: TGCGCCAGCAGCTGGGGACAGGGGCACCAAGAGACCCAGTACTTC. The chain employs TRBV5-1 and TRBJ2-5; 10 nucleotides align to TRBD1. CDR1 is SGHRS and CDR2 is YFSETQ in the germline V gene. This CDR3 contains 15 residues. The J segment lost 0 bases and the V segment lost 3 bases, leaving 2 bases of the junction unmatched.

CDR3 coding DNA: TGTGCCAGCAGCGAACAGACAGGGCAAGAGACCCAGTACTTC. Protein: CASSEQTGQETQYF. The V gene is TRBV7-2, the J gene TRBJ2-5; 7 positions match TRBD1. The J segment lost 2 bases and the V segment lost 5 bases, leaving 5 bases of the junction unmatched. CDR3 length: 14 amino acids. Looked up from germline, CDR1 is SGHTA and CDR2 is FQGNSA.

CDR3 sequence (DNA): TGTGCCAGCAGCCTTGGACAGGGGGACGATGAGCAGTTCTTC. Protein product: CASSLGQGDDEQFF. This chain connects TRBV7-9 to TRBJ2-1, with TRBD1 identical over 10 bases. CDR3 size: 14 residues. CDR1 and CDR2 (germline): SEHNR, FQNEAQ (reference sequence). V was clipped by 5 bases and J by 8 bases; unmatched bases: 6. Variable domain in full (rest from reference TRBV7-9 and TRBJ2-1): DTGVSQNPRHKITKRGQNVTFRCDPISEHNRLYWYRQTLGQGPEFLTYFQNEAQLEKSRLLSDRFSAERPKGSFSTLEIQRTEQGDSAMYLCASSLGQGDDEQFFGPGTRLTVL.

V usage is TRBV5-1 and J usage is TRBJ1-2, with 10 bases lining up with TRBD1. Germline V gene sequence: CDR1 SGHRS, CDR2 YFSETQ. The CDR3 has 14 residues. The ends lost 4 bases at V and 7 bases at J; junction bases unmatched: 7. The CDR3 nucleotides read TGCGCCAGCAGCCAACCGGGACAGGGGCCTGGCTACACCTTC. Residues: CASSQPGQGPGYTF. The complete variable domain, with remaining parts taken from reference TRBV5-1 and TRBJ1-2, reads KAGVTQTPRYLIKTRGQQVTLSCSPISGHRSVSWYQQTPGQGLQFLFEYFSETQRNKGNFPGRFSGRQFSNSRSEMNVSTLELGDSALYLCASSQPGQGPGYTFGSGTRLTVV.

The chain is built from TRBV29-1 and TRBJ2-3; 9 nucleotides line up with TRBD2. Germline lookup yields CDR1 SQVTM and CDR2 ANQGSEA. The CDR3 runs 15 residues. V was pared by 0 bases and J by 4 bases, with 5 bases of the junction left unmatched. In DNA form, the CDR3 reads TGCAGCGTTGAAGATTGGCGGGAGGGGGCAGATACGCAGTATTTT. Protein sequence: CSVEDWREGADTQYF.